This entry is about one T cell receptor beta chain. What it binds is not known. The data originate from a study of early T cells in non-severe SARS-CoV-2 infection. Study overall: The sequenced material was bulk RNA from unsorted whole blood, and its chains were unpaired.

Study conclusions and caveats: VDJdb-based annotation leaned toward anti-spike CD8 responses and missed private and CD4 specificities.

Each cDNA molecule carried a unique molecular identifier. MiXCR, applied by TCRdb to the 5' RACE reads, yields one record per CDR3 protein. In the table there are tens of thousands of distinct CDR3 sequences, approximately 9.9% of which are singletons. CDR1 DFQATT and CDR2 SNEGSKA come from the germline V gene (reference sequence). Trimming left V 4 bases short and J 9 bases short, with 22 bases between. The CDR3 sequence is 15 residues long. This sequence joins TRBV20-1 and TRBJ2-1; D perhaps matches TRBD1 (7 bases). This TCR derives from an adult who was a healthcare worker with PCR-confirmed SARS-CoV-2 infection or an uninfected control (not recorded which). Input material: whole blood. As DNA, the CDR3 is TGCAGTGCTACCCGCGGGATCACAGGGGTAGGTGAGCAGTTCTTC. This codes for CSATRGITGVGEQFF.